The 20 T cell receptor beta chains below were found in one sample sequenced in a study of post-analysis software for immune sequencing data (dated by TCRdb to the mid-2010s). The library was generated by PCR. For sequencing, an Illumina HiSeq 2500 was employed. To reduce PCR and sequencing biases, unique molecular identifiers were incorporated into the TCR beta cDNA libraries. TCRdb redid the processing of the public reads, applying fastp at Q25 and MiXCR, and retained in-frame beta chains. Entries that share a CDR3 protein sequence are merged under the most common genes and DNA. This sample is represented by fewer than 850,000 distinct CDR3 sequences; 25% to 30% of them were singletons. The ten largest clonotypes hold roughly 0.57% of the sample. These TCRs are of unknown antigen specificity. The research as a whole found: Significantly higher frequencies in patients than in controls were found for five or six TRBV segments, including TRBV5-6, TRBV5-1 and TRBV20-1.

The sequencing sample was made of blood. The source of these receptors is a girl aged 10 to 17 with multiple sclerosis.

Remarks on this clonotype: Possible read error: a much larger clone is one base away. V and J are TRBV5-5 and TRBJ2-5; D perhaps matches TRBD1 (5 bases). The germline V gene has CDR1 SGHKS and CDR2 YYEKEE (reference sequence). There are 14 residues in the CDR3. The CDR3 DNA follows: TGTACCAGCAGCTTGGGCAGGCCAGGGGAGACCCAGTACTTC. This translates into CTSSLGRPGETQYF.

As for this clonotype: At one end the junction does not follow the germline gene, possibly because of a read error. In DNA form, the CDR3 reads TGTGTCAGCAGTCTGTCTAGCGATTCCTACAATGAGCAGTACTTC. Its protein product is CVSSLSSDSYNEQYF. The genes are TRBV28 and TRBJ2-5, with a possible D match to TRBD2 (6 bases). The CDR3 extends over 15 amino acids. CDR1 is MDHEN, CDR2 SYDVKM, per germline.

The chain combines TRBV10-1 with TRBJ2-1; TRBD1 is a possible D gene (5 bases). The V end lost 0 bases, the J end lost 6 bases, and 15 bases lay between the germline ends. The V gene's germline CDR1 is WNHNN and CDR2 SYGVQD (reference sequence). The CDR3 contains 16 residues. The CDR3 DNA follows: TGCGCCAGCAGTGAGTCGGGCGGTGGGGCCCTCAATGAGCAGTTCTTC. Encoded protein: CASSESGGGALNEQFF.

The chain combines TRBV7-2 with TRBJ1-2, with a weak D call TRBD1 (5 bases). V shed 4 bases and J shed 4 bases, with 16 bases lying between them. The CDR3 has 15 residues. In germline, CDR1 is SGHTA, CDR2 FQGNSA. The CDR3 is CASSSTAGLSYGYTF. CDR3 bases: TGTGCCAGCAGCTCGACGGCGGGGCTGAGCTATGGCTACACCTTC.

The chain has TRBV7-2 and TRBJ2-3, with D perhaps TRBD2 (5 bases). Per germline, CDR1 SGHTA and CDR2 FQGNSA. This CDR3 is 14 amino acids long. Trimming left V 1 base short and J 4 bases short, with 9 bases between. CDR3 bases: TGTGCCAGCAGCTTAGGCGGGTTATCAGATACGCAGTATTTT. The encoded protein is CASSLGGLSDTQYF.

This clonotype appeared a few times. The chain links TRBV20-1 to TRBJ2-3; TRBD2 aligns across 11 bases. This CDR3 has 13 residues. The germline V gene has CDR1 DFQATT and CDR2 SNEGSKA (reference sequence). V shed 7 bases and J 6 bases; nucleotides not matched to a gene: 6. The CDR3 sequence: CSGPGLAADTQYF. CDR3 DNA sequence: TGCAGTGGACCGGGACTAGCGGCGGATACGCAGTATTTT.

Remarks on this clonotype: Relative to the germline gene, one junction end is altered; a read error may explain this. The chain recombines TRBV20-1 with TRBJ2-1; TRBD2 agrees at 8 bases. The CDR3 length is 15 residues. Per germline, CDR1 DFQATT and CDR2 SNEGSKA (reference sequence). The CDR3 sequence is CSARDYGRALNEQLF. CDR3 bases: TGCAGTGCTAGAGATTACGGGAGGGCCTTAAATGAGCAGCTCTTC.

V gene TRBV9 combines with J gene TRBJ2-7; D could derive from TRBD1 or TRBD2 (5 bases each). Trimming removed 0 bases from V and 1 base from J, with 14 bases in between. CDR3 length equals 16 residues. Germline CDR1 SGDLS, CDR2 YYNGEE. The CDR3 bases are TGTGCCAGCAGCGTAGGAGTAGCCAGGGAGTCCTACGAGCAGTACTTC. Translated, it gives CASSVGVARESYEQYF.

This chain links TRBV7-2 with TRBJ2-3; tentatively, D is TRBD2 (5 bases). The CDR3 is 14 amino acids. V was trimmed by 4 bases and J by 0 bases, leaving 8 bases between them. Germline V lookup: CDR1 SGHTA, CDR2 FQGNSA. Here the CDR3 DNA reads TGTGCCAGCAGCTCCGGGGTTAGCACAGATACGCAGTATTTT. It specifies CASSSGVSTDTQYF.

This clonotype occurred a few times. J is TRBJ2-5 and V is TRBV7-2, with 10 bases fitting TRBD2. Germline CDR1 and CDR2: SGHTA and FQGNSA. V shed 5 bases and J 1 base; nucleotides not matched to a gene: 4. This CDR3 region has 15 residues. CDR3 sequence: CASSLLAGLQETQYF. The CDR3 nucleotides read TGTGCCAGCAGCCTACTAGCGGGACTCCAAGAGACCCAGTACTTC.

This clonotype was counted only a few times. This chain joins TRBV29-1 and TRBJ2-7; 7 positions agree with TRBD2. Germline values: CDR1 SQVTM, CDR2 ANQGSEA. This CDR3 contains 14 residues. Losses at the gene ends were 4 bases for V and 0 bases for J; bases not matched to a gene: 6. The CDR3 DNA is TGCAGCGTTGCCCCTAGCGGAGCCTCCTACGAGCAGTACTTC. Translation: CSVAPSGASYEQYF.

This clonotype was observed a few times. The chain recombines TRBV7-2 with TRBJ2-4; TRBD2 matches 10 bases. TRBJ2-7 matches the DNA end more closely, so the J call is doubtful. Germline CDR1 SGHTA, CDR2 FQGNSA. The CDR3 covers 15 residues. DNA for the CDR3: TGTGCCAGCAGCTCCTCTAGCGGGAGTAGGTCCGAGCAGTACTTC. Its translation is CASSSSSGSRSEQYF.

J is TRBJ2-3 and V is TRBV4-2; 9 bases map to TRBD2. Germline V gene sequence: CDR1 LGHNA, CDR2 YNFKEQ. This CDR3 region has 17 residues. J was trimmed by 5 bases and V by 4 bases; bases with no gene match: 13. The CDR3 sequence: CASSLGRRGGSKDTQYF. DNA of the CDR3: TGTGCCAGCAGCCTTGGCCGGCGGGGGGGCAGTAAAGATACGCAGTATTTT.

The chain is built from TRBV20-1 and TRBJ1-2; 10 bases are shared with TRBD1. CDR1 and CDR2 (germline): DFQATT, SNEGSKA (reference sequence). With 4 bases clipped from V and 6 bases from J, the junction kept 5 bases outside the gene matches. The CDR3 spans 13 residues. CDR3 in amino acids: CSATLDRGHGYTF. The CDR3 DNA is TGCAGTGCTACCCTCGACAGGGGGCATGGCTACACCTTC.

This chain joins TRBV29-1 and TRBJ2-3; D is ambiguous. The CDR3 consists of 14 residues. Germline CDR1 is SQVTM and CDR2 is ANQGSEA. V was clipped by 4 bases and J by 0 bases, with 11 bases between them. The CDR3 coding sequence is TGCAGCGTTGCTCGGCAGGCGAGCACAGATACGCAGTATTTT. This encodes CSVARQASTDTQYF.

J is TRBJ1-5 and V is TRBV24-1; no reliable D call. Trimming left V 5 bases short and J 7 bases short, with 17 bases between. CDR3 size: 15 residues. Germline V gene lookup returns CDR1 KGHDR and CDR2 SFDVKD. The CDR3 is CATSGRGSLWQPQHF. CDR3 sequence (DNA): TGTGCCACCAGTGGTAGAGGATCGCTGTGGCAGCCCCAGCATTTT.

The chain couples TRBV5-1 to TRBJ2-7; 7 bases align to TRBD1. Germline CDR1 SGHRS, CDR2 YFSETQ. This CDR3 comprises 15 residues. V lost 4 bases, J lost 1 base, and 8 bases stayed unmatched. The CDR3: CASSIEGAGSYEQYF. Written as DNA, the CDR3 is TGCGCCAGCAGCATAGAGGGGGCGGGTTCCTACGAGCAGTACTTC.

V and J are TRBV6-5 and TRBJ2-1; D is uncertain. Germline values: CDR1 MNHEY, CDR2 SVGAGI. This CDR3 contains 14 residues. V dropped 4 bases and J dropped 8 bases, with 15 bases sitting between them. The CDR3 sequence: CASSSPASGDEQFF. The CDR3 DNA follows: TGTGCCAGCAGTTCCCCGGCTAGTGGGGATGAGCAGTTCTTC.

This clonotype has more than one count but fewer than ten. V is TRBV19 and J is TRBJ1-1, with TRBD1 matching 8 bases. The CDR3 extends over 16 amino acids. Germline V gene sequence: CDR1 LNHDA, CDR2 SQIVND (reference sequence). V was clipped by 4 bases and J by 6 bases; unmatched bases: 13. In DNA form, the CDR3 reads TGTGCCAGTAGTACCTCACCCGGACAGGGTCTCTCTGAAGCTTTCTTT. Encoded protein: CASSTSPGQGLSEAFF.

This clonotype has a handful of counts. The chain employs TRBV7-2 and TRBJ2-1; 10 bases map to TRBD2. CDR3 size: 15 residues. Germline CDR1 reads SGHTA; CDR2 reads FQGNSA. The J segment lost 4 bases and the V segment lost 5 bases, leaving 5 bases of the junction unmatched. CDR3 DNA: TGTGCCAGCAGCCAAACTAGCGGGACATACAATGAGCAGTTCTTC. This encodes CASSQTSGTYNEQFF.